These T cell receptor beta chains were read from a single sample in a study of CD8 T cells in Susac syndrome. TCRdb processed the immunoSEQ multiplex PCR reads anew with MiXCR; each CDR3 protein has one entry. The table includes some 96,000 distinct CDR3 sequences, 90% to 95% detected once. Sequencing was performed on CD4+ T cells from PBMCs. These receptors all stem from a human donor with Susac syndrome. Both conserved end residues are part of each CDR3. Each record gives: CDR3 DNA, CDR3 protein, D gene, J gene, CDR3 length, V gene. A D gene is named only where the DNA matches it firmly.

CDR3nt: TGTGCCATCCGTAGACCGGGCATCGATGGCTACACCTTC; CDR3aa: CAIRRPGIDGYTF; d_gene: -; j_gene: TRBJ1-2; len: 13; v_gene: TRBV14
CDR3nt: TGTGCCAGCTCACCACCACGGAGCTACGAGCAGTACTTC; CDR3aa: CASSPPRSYEQYF; d_gene: -; j_gene: TRBJ2-7; len: 13; v_gene: TRBV18
CDR3nt: TGCAGCGTTGAGAGTAGTTGGGGCTACGAGCAGTACTTC; CDR3aa: CSVESSWGYEQYF; d_gene: -; j_gene: TRBJ2-7; len: 13; v_gene: TRBV29-1
CDR3nt: TGTGCCAGCAGTTTATATCAAACGGGGGGCACAGATACGCAGTATTTT; CDR3aa: CASSLYQTGGTDTQYF; d_gene: -; j_gene: TRBJ2-3; len: 16; v_gene: TRBV27
CDR3nt: TGTGCCAGCAGTCGGGACCACGCCCAGCAGTACTTC; CDR3aa: CASSRDHAQQYF; d_gene: -; j_gene: TRBJ2-7; len: 12; v_gene: TRBV14
CDR3nt: TGCAGCGTCCGACAGATGTCCACAGATACGCAGTATTTT; CDR3aa: CSVRQMSTDTQYF; d_gene: -; j_gene: TRBJ2-3; len: 13; v_gene: TRBV29-1
CDR3nt: TGTGCCTGGACCGCCGGGATGCCTAAGTACGAGCAGTACTTC; CDR3aa: CAWTAGMPKYEQYF; d_gene: -; j_gene: TRBJ2-7; len: 14; v_gene: TRBV30
CDR3nt: TGTGCCAGTAGTATCGAAGCGGGAACGGCCCAGTACTTC; CDR3aa: CASSIEAGTAQYF; d_gene: TRBD2; j_gene: TRBJ2-5; len: 13; v_gene: TRBV19
CDR3nt: TGTGCCGCCGGACAGGTGAACTACGAGCAGTACTTC; CDR3aa: CAAGQVNYEQYF; d_gene: TRBD1; j_gene: TRBJ2-7; len: 12; v_gene: TRBV10-3
CDR3nt: TGCAGCGTGACGTGGACAGGCACAGATACGCAGTATTTT; CDR3aa: CSVTWTGTDTQYF; d_gene: -; j_gene: TRBJ2-3; len: 13; v_gene: TRBV29-1
CDR3nt: TGTGCCAGTAGTCTCAGGACTAGCGGAGAGACCCAGTACTTC; CDR3aa: CASSLRTSGETQYF; d_gene: TRBD2; j_gene: TRBJ2-5; len: 14; v_gene: TRBV19
CDR3nt: TGCAACCTAGGGGGCAGGGGGCAAGATACGCAGTATTTT; CDR3aa: CNLGGRGQDTQYF; d_gene: TRBD1; j_gene: TRBJ2-3; len: 13; v_gene: TRBV20-1
CDR3nt: TGTGCCTGGAATCAGGGACTCAACTATGGCTACACCTTC; CDR3aa: CAWNQGLNYGYTF; d_gene: -; j_gene: TRBJ1-2; len: 13; v_gene: TRBV30
CDR3nt: TGTGCCAGCAGCCAACCCAACACAGATACGCAGTATTTT; CDR3aa: CASSQPNTDTQYF; d_gene: -; j_gene: TRBJ2-3; len: 13; v_gene: TRBV14
CDR3nt: TGTGCCAGCAGCCTAACCAAGCTCGAGCGGCTCAACACTGAAGCTTTCTTT; CDR3aa: CASSLTKLERLNTEAFF; d_gene: -; j_gene: TRBJ1-1; len: 17; v_gene: TRBV4-2
CDR3nt: TGTGCCAGCTCACCGACAGCCACGAACACTGAAGCTTTCTTT; CDR3aa: CASSPTATNTEAFF; d_gene: -; j_gene: TRBJ1-1; len: 14; v_gene: TRBV18
CDR3nt: TGTGCCAGCAGTCCGGGACAGAACACTGAAGCTTTCTTT; CDR3aa: CASSPGQNTEAFF; d_gene: -; j_gene: TRBJ1-1; len: 13; v_gene: TRBV7-7
CDR3nt: TGCGCCAGCAGCTTACAAACAGGGGAGGACGAGCAGTACTTC; CDR3aa: CASSLQTGEDEQYF; d_gene: -; j_gene: TRBJ2-7; len: 14; v_gene: TRBV5-1
CDR3nt: TGTGCCAGCAGTTTAACAGATCAGCCCCAGCATTTT; CDR3aa: CASSLTDQPQHF; d_gene: -; j_gene: TRBJ1-5; len: 12; v_gene: TRBV12-3/TRBV12-4
CDR3nt: TGTGCCACCAGCAGAGAGACAGGACAGGGGGTCTACGAGCAGTACTTC; CDR3aa: CATSRETGQGVYEQYF; d_gene: TRBD1; j_gene: TRBJ2-7; len: 16; v_gene: TRBV15
CDR3nt: TGCAGCGTTGTATGGGACGGCGGGGAGCTGTTTTTT; CDR3aa: CSVVWDGGELFF; d_gene: -; j_gene: TRBJ2-2; len: 12; v_gene: TRBV29-1
CDR3nt: TGTGCCAGCAGTTTATTAGGTCCCGGGGAGCTGTTTTTT; CDR3aa: CASSLLGPGELFF; d_gene: -; j_gene: TRBJ2-2; len: 13; v_gene: TRBV27
CDR3nt: TGCGCCAGCATGAGTCCCTACGAGCAGTACTTC; CDR3aa: CASMSPYEQYF; d_gene: -; j_gene: TRBJ2-7; len: 11; v_gene: TRBV10-1
CDR3nt: TGTGCCAGCAGCCGAGAACGGACAGGGAGGGAGACCCAGTACTTC; CDR3aa: CASSRERTGRETQYF; d_gene: TRBD1; j_gene: TRBJ2-5; len: 15; v_gene: TRBV3-1
CDR3nt: TGTGCCACCAGCAGAGATAGGCTTCAAAGCACAGATACGCAGTATTTT; CDR3aa: CATSRDRLQSTDTQYF; d_gene: -; j_gene: TRBJ2-3; len: 16; v_gene: TRBV15
CDR3nt: TGCAGCGTTGAACTAGCGGGGAACAATGAGCAGTTCTTC; CDR3aa: CSVELAGNNEQFF; d_gene: TRBD2; j_gene: TRBJ2-1; len: 13; v_gene: TRBV29-1